The 18 T cell receptor beta chains in this list originate from one sample, sequenced in a study of monozygotic twins with inflammatory bowel disease. TCRdb derives one entry per CDR3 protein from the 5' RACE reads, leaving out DNA. The repertoire table contains approximately 390,000 distinct CDR3 sequences. Source material: blood. The source is a human donor with ulcerative colitis or Crohn's disease, or a healthy co-twin of an affected twin (not recorded which).

V gene TRBV19 combines with J gene TRBJ2-1. Germline assignment: CDR1 LNHDA and CDR2 SQIVND (reference sequence). The CDR3 totals 16 residues. The CDR3 is CASSFPSGSAYNEQFF.

This chain links TRBV4-3 with TRBJ2-3. Germline lookup yields CDR1 LGHNA and CDR2 YSLEER. The CDR3 has 16 amino acids. The CDR3 sequence: CASSQGADRYTDTQYF.

The CDR3: CASSQEQDYYEQYF. The chain uses TRBV4-2 and TRBJ2-7. Per germline, CDR1 LGHNA and CDR2 YNFKEQ. CDR3 length: 14 amino acids.

The chain combines TRBV5-1 with TRBJ2-5; there is no DNA to check the TCRdb D call of TRBD1. Germline V gives CDR1 SGHRS, CDR2 YFSETQ. The CDR3 sequence is 14 residues long. The CDR3 loop is CASSPGQVEETQYF.

The chain couples TRBV4-3 to TRBJ1-6. This CDR3 has 15 amino acids. Germline V gives CDR1 LGHNA, CDR2 YSLEER. CDR3: CASSHEVSYNSPLHF.

V gene TRBV9 combines with J gene TRBJ1-2; TCRdb's assignment of TRBD1 cannot be checked, as there is no DNA. The germline V gene encodes CDR1 SGDLS and CDR2 YYNGEE. CDR3 length equals 13 residues. The chain's CDR3 is CASSLTGGFGYTF.

The V and J genes are TRBV7-2 and TRBJ2-3; TCRdb designates TRBD2, a call that cannot be tested without DNA. Looked up from germline, CDR1 is SGHTA and CDR2 is FQGNSA. The CDR3 covers 15 residues. CDR3 residues: CASSSYLGGADTQYF.

J is TRBJ2-3 and V is TRBV12-3 or TRBV12-4; the D call from TCRdb, TRBD2, cannot be confirmed without DNA. The CDR3 has 16 residues. The CDR3 reads CASIRDRISRADTQYF.

The chain carries TRBV11-2 and TRBJ2-1; checking the TCRdb D call of TRBD2 is not possible without DNA. The CDR3 is 18 amino acids. Germline loops: CDR1 SGHAT, CDR2 FQNNGV. CDR3 amino acids: CASSPGLAGVSSYNEQFF.

The chain links TRBV12-3 or TRBV12-4 to TRBJ2-7; there is no DNA to check the TCRdb D call of TRBD1. CDR3 length: 13 amino acids. The CDR3 loop reads CASSLGRGAEQYF.

V gene TRBV29-1 combines with J gene TRBJ2-2; TCRdb lists TRBD2, though no DNA is available to test this call. The CDR3 has 13 amino acids. The germline V gene encodes CDR1 SQVTM and CDR2 ANQGSEA. Here the CDR3 reads CSVAPTRTGELFF.

The chain links TRBV7-9 to TRBJ2-3; absent DNA, TCRdb's TRBD1 call cannot be checked. The CDR3 length is 17 residues. Germline V gene sequence: CDR1 SEHNR, CDR2 FQNEAQ (reference sequence). Here the CDR3 reads CASSLADSAGATDTQYF.

V gene TRBV3-1 combines with J gene TRBJ2-7. The length of the CDR3 is 15 residues. Germline lookup yields CDR1 LGHDT and CDR2 YNNKEL (reference sequence). This CDR3 is CASSPRRTLSYEQYF.

CDR3 protein: CSVGGGSGLAGGEQFF. The V gene is TRBV29-1, the J gene TRBJ2-1; TCRdb gives TRBD2 as the D gene, but with no DNA this cannot be confirmed. This CDR3 spans 16 amino acids. The germline gives CDR1 SQVTM, CDR2 ANQGSEA.

V gene TRBV7-2 combines with J gene TRBJ2-7; the TRBD1 assignment by TCRdb is unverifiable without DNA. CDR3 size: 15 residues. Germline CDR1 reads SGHTA; CDR2 reads FQGNSA. CDR3 region: CASSGGLSRSYEQYF.

This chain uses TRBV7-2 with TRBJ1-6. CDR1 and CDR2 from the germline V gene are SGHTA and FQGNSA. The CDR3 spans 15 residues. The CDR3 sequence: CASSFGFTRNSPLHF.

The J gene is TRBJ2-3, the V gene TRBV20-1. There are 16 residues in the CDR3. Looked up from germline, CDR1 is DFQATT and CDR2 is SNEGSKA (reference sequence). The CDR3 is CSARSSSGVITDTQYF.

V usage is TRBV5-1 and J usage is TRBJ1-1; the TCRdb D gene call, TRBD1, has no DNA to confirm it. The CDR3 has 15 residues. Per the germline V gene, CDR1 is SGHRS and CDR2 is YFSETQ. CDR3 loop: CASSLGDRDSTEAFF.